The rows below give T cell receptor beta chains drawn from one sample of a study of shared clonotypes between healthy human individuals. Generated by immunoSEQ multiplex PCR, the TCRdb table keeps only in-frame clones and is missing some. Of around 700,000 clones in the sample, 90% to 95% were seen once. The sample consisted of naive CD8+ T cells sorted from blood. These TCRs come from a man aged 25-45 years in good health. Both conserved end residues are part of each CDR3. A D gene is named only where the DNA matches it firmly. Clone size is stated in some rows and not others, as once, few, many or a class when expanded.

DNA: TGTGCCAGCAGCAGTCCCCTAACGGGAGATGGGGAGCAGTACTTC
CDR3: CASSSPLTGDGEQYF
length: 15
D: NA
size: NA
V: TRBV5-4
J: TRBJ2-5

DNA: TGTGCCAGCAGCTCCGAAACATTGGGCAATGAGCAGTTCTTC
CDR3: CASSSETLGNEQFF
length: 14
D: NA
size: few
V: TRBV13
J: TRBJ2-1

DNA: TGTGCCGCCAGAGGGAATCGGGAGTTATCCTACGAGCAGTACTTC
CDR3: CAARGNRELSYEQYF
length: 15
D: NA
size: NA
V: TRBV10-3
J: TRBJ2-7

DNA: TGTGCCAGCAGCGTAGACAGTCGGAGCGGGAGTTGGACCGGGGAGCTGTTTTTT
CDR3: CASSVDSRSGSWTGELFF
length: 18
D: TRBD2
size: once
V: TRBV9
J: TRBJ2-2

DNA: TGTGCCAGCAGTGGGGACAATTACGAGCAGTACTTC
CDR3: CASSGDNYEQYF
length: 12
D: NA
size: NA
V: TRBV2
J: TRBJ2-7

DNA: TGTGCCAGCAGCGCGACTAGTCACTATGAGCAGTTCTTC
CDR3: CASSATSHYEQFF
length: 13
D: NA
size: NA
V: TRBV7-9
J: TRBJ2-1

DNA: TGTGCCATCAGTGCGTACCGGGGGCCACAAGAGACCCAGTACTTC
CDR3: CAISAYRGPQETQYF
length: 15
D: NA
size: NA
V: TRBV10-3
J: TRBJ2-5

DNA: TGTGCCAGCAGCTTAGCCCTAGGGTCGCTGTACGAGCAGTACTTC
CDR3: CASSLALGSLYEQYF
length: 15
D: NA
size: NA
V: TRBV7-9
J: TRBJ2-7

DNA: TGTGCCATCAGTGATAAGCGGGAGGGCCGCTCCTACGAGCAGTACTTC
CDR3: CAISDKREGRSYEQYF
length: 16
D: TRBD2
size: NA
V: TRBV10-3
J: TRBJ2-7

DNA: TGTGCCAGCAGTTTACGGCGGGAGTTAACTGAGCAGTTCTTC
CDR3: CASSLRRELTEQFF
length: 14
D: TRBD2
size: NA
V: TRBV27
J: TRBJ2-1

DNA: TGTGCCAGCAGTGAAGATTATTTGACCTGGACTAGCGGGAGAGGGTTATTTGACAATGAGCAGTTCTTC
CDR3: CASSEDYLTWTSGRGLFDNEQFF
length: 23
D: TRBD2
size: NA
V: TRBV6-1
J: TRBJ2-1

DNA: TGTGCCAGCAGCTTAGATTTTCCGGGGGGGACCTACACGCAGTACTTC
CDR3: CASSLDFPGGTYTQYF
length: 16
D: TRBD2
size: NA
V: TRBV11-2
J: TRBJ2-7

DNA: TGTGCCAGCAGCTTAGGTCCGCTCTACGAGCAGTACTTC
CDR3: CASSLGPLYEQYF
length: 13
D: NA
size: NA
V: TRBV7-2
J: TRBJ2-7

DNA: TGTGCCAGCAGTGAAACCAGAGGGACAGCTCTCGCCTCGGATTTT
CDR3: CASSETRGTALASDF
length: 15
D: TRBD1
size: NA
V: TRBV6-1
J: TRBJ1-3

DNA: TGTGCCAGCAGCTACGGGGATACGCAGTATTTT
CDR3: CASSYGDTQYF
length: 11
D: NA
size: NA
V: TRBV6-6
J: TRBJ2-3

DNA: TGTGCCAGCAGCTCAGAGGGACTAGCGGAAGGGAATGAGCAGTTCTTC
CDR3: CASSSEGLAEGNEQFF
length: 16
D: TRBD2
size: NA
V: TRBV13
J: TRBJ2-1

DNA: TGTGCCAGCAGTTACTCCGAGACCCAGTACTTC
CDR3: CASSYSETQYF
length: 11
D: NA
size: NA
V: TRBV6-5
J: TRBJ2-5

DNA: TGTGCCAGCAGAGAGGACGGAACGTTCGATACGCAGTATTTT
CDR3: CASREDGTFDTQYF
length: 14
D: NA
size: once
V: TRBV6-4
J: TRBJ2-3

DNA: TGTGCCAGTAGAACCGGGACAGTCTTGGAAGAGCAGTACTTC
CDR3: CASRTGTVLEEQYF
length: 14
D: TRBD1
size: NA
V: TRBV27
J: TRBJ2-7

DNA: TGTGCCAGCAGCCAAGATAACAGGGGAAACACCGGGGAGCTGTTTTTT
CDR3: CASSQDNRGNTGELFF
length: 16
D: TRBD1
size: once
V: TRBV14
J: TRBJ2-2